This T cell receptor beta chain appears in the sequencing data of a study of blood T cell repertoires in COVID-19. Study in general: Both acute and convalescent COVID-19 samples were obtained from the United States, Italy and Spain. Sample material is recorded as cDNA or gDNA derived from T cells, B-cell-depleted T cells, or PBMCs.

Enrollees, about 18 to 95 years old, lived in some 24 US areas. V was shortened by 0 bases and J by 3 bases, with 6 bases between the two germline ends. The CDR3 consists of 13 residues. Germline lookup yields CDR1 LGHNA and CDR2 YSLEER. Clones were read by immunoSEQ multiplex PCR, and TCRdb kept only the in-frame ones, dropping some. This sample carries over 200,000 clones, around 87% of them seen once, and the ten largest clones take more than 12%. The rearrangement uses TRBV4-3 and TRBJ2-7, with D tentatively TRBD2 (5 bases). This sequence was found in a man younger than 40 who had been exposed to COVID-19. The specimen sequenced was PBMCs or T cells enriched from blood (not recorded which). The CDR3 loop reads CASSQEAGYEQYF. In DNA form, the CDR3 reads TGCGCCAGCAGCCAAGAGGCGGGCTACGAGCAGTACTTC.